The rows below give T cell receptor beta chains drawn from one sample of a study of T cells in Graves' hyperthyroidism and ophthalmopathy. From the multiplex PCR reads, TCRdb called clonotypes with MiXCR, one entry per CDR3 protein. Of approximately 590,000 distinct CDR3 sequences listed, approximately 14% were seen once; the top ten hold about 7%. The specimen sequenced was blood. The receptors were sampled from a woman aged 25 to 39 with Graves' hyperthyroidism. The CDR3 runs from the conserved cysteine through the conserved F or W. A D gene is named only where the DNA matches it firmly. The listing skips clone size in some rows; elsewhere it reads once, few, many or a size class.

clone size	J gene	V gene	D gene	CDR3 DNA	CDR3 protein
.	TRBJ2-2	TRBV5-1	.	TGCGCCAGCAGTCTCGACAGGACTACCGGGGAGCTGTTTTTT	CASSLDRTTGELFF
few	TRBJ2-5	TRBV19	.	TGTGCCAGTAGTCGGGTTTCCAGGGAGACCCAGTACTTC	CASSRVSRETQYF
many	TRBJ2-7	TRBV9	TRBD2	TGTGCCAGCAGTGTGGGGACTAGCGGGACCTACGAGCAGTACTTC	CASSVGTSGTYEQYF
many	TRBJ2-7	TRBV5-1	TRBD2	TGCGCCAGCAGCTCCCCGGGGGAGCGGGAGCGAGACTACGAGCAGTACTTC	CASSSPGERERDYEQYF
few	TRBJ2-1	TRBV4-1	.	TGCGCCAGCAGCCATTTCACGGCGGGCATAGTCTACAATGAGCAGTTCTTC	CASSHFTAGIVYNEQFF
few	TRBJ2-7	TRBV2	.	TGTGCCAGCAGTGACCCGGGACGGGGCTACGAGCAGTACTTC	CASSDPGRGYEQYF
many	TRBJ1-1	TRBV27	.	TGTGCCAGCAGTTTAAGCGCAGAACTGAACACTGAAGCTTTCTTT	CASSLSAELNTEAFF
.	TRBJ2-7	TRBV9	TRBD2	TGTGCCAGCAGCGCAACCCGGACTAGCGGGTCTATCTACGAGCAGTACTTC	CASSATRTSGSIYEQYF
many	TRBJ1-5	TRBV20-1	.	TGCAGTGCTAGTAACAGGAATCAGCCCCAGCATTTT	CSASNRNQPQHF
many	TRBJ2-3	TRBV12-3/TRBV12-4	.	TGTGCCAGCAGTTTAGGAGCGGGCGAGGATACGCAGTATTTT	CASSLGAGEDTQYF
many	TRBJ2-2	TRBV6-1	.	TGTGCCAGCAGCGGGGTTCGGGGGATCGGGGAGCTGTTTTTT	CASSGVRGIGELFF
many	TRBJ2-1	TRBV27	.	TGTGCCAGCAGTTCCCCTCCCGTGGGGAATGAGCAGTTCTTC	CASSSPPVGNEQFF
many	TRBJ2-3	TRBV6-5	.	TGTGCCAGCAGTTACGGGGACCACAAGCCTAGCACAGATACGCAGTATTTT	CASSYGDHKPSTDTQYF
many	TRBJ2-7	TRBV6-5	.	TGTGCCAGCAGTTACTCGATAGGGCTGGCCTACGAGCAGTACTTC	CASSYSIGLAYEQYF
few	TRBJ2-7	TRBV6-1	.	TGTGCCAGCAGAACCGGGACGGATGCCACCTACGAGCAGTACTTC	CASRTGTDATYEQYF